This T cell receptor (beta chain) stems from a study of shared clonotypes between healthy human individuals. A CD45RA-negative memory subset and a CD45RA+ naive subset were separated from the CD4+ cells. TCRdb's copy holds only in-frame clones and misses some; the assay was immunoSEQ multiplex PCR. The sample lists approximately 2,300,000 clones, 85% to 95% occurring once. Trimming shortened V by 3 bases and J by 0 bases, and 9 bases separated the two germline ends. The length of the CDR3 is 15 residues. The germline gives CDR1 SGHAT, CDR2 FQNNGV. Sequences were obtained from naive CD4+ T cells from PBMCs. Subset specified: CD45RA+ positively selected. The TCR comes from a man younger than 30 in good health. Some clones in this sample may be carry-over from other donors' samples. The chain carries TRBV11-2 and TRBJ2-1, with D maybe TRBD2 (5 bases). The CDR3 bases are TGTGCCAGCAGCTTGTGGACTGTCTCCTACAATGAGCAGTTCTTC. The encoded protein is CASSLWTVSYNEQFF.